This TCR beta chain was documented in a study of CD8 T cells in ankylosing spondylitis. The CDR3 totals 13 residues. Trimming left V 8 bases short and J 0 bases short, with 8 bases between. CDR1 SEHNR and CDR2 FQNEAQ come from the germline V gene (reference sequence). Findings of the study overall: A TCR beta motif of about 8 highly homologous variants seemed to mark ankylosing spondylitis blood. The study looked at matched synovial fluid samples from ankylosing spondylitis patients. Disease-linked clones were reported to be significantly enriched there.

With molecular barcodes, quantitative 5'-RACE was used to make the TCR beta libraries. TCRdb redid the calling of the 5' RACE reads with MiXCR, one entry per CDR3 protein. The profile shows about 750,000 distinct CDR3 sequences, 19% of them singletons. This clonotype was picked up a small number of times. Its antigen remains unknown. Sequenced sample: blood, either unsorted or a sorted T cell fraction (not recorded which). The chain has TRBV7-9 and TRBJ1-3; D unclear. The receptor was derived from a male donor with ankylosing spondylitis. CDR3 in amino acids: CASVGSSGNTIYF. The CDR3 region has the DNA TGTGCCAGCGTTGGTAGCTCTGGAAACACCATATATTTT.